The subject of this entry is one TCR beta chain. The sample originates from a study of blood T cell repertoires in COVID-19. Study at large: Collection of acute and convalescent COVID-19 samples took place in the United States, Italy and Spain. The cDNA or gDNA used as material had been derived from T cells, B-cell-depleted T cells, or PBMCs.

In the original analysis: The assay estimated nucleated cells by amplifying reference gene primers. TCRdb's copy holds only in-frame clones and misses some; the assay was immunoSEQ multiplex PCR. That table is the source of V, J and clone size, and D and trimming were worked out from the DNA. The sample lists over 250,000 clones; roughly 91% were seen once. Per the germline V gene, CDR1 is SGHRS and CDR2 is YFSETQ. With 0 bases removed from V and 4 bases from J, the gap between germline ends came to 10 bases. The CDR3 extends over 14 amino acids. The TCR originated in a woman between 40 and 50 years old who had recovered from COVID-19. V usage is TRBV5-1 and J usage is TRBJ1-2, with D possibly being TRBD1 (6 bases). The sample was peripheral blood. CDR3 nucleotide sequence: TGCGCCAGCAGCTTGGCTGGCAGGGGCTATGGCTACACCTTC. Protein sequence: CASSLAGRGYGYTF.